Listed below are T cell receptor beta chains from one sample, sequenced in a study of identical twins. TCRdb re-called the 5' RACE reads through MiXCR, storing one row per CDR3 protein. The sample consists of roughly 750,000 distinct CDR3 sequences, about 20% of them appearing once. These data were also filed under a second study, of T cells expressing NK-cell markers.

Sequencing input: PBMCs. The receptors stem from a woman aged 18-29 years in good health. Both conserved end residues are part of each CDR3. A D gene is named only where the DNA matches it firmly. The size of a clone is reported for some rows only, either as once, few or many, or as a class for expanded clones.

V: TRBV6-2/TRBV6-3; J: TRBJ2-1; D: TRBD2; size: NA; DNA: TGTGCCAGCAGCGTAAGCGGGAGCCGGTTCGTAAATGAGCAGTTCTTC; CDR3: CASSVSGSRFVNEQFF
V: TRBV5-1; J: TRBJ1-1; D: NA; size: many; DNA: TGCGCCAGCAGCCCCAGGGAGGGATCCAACACTGAAGCTTTCTTT; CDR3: CASSPREGSNTEAFF
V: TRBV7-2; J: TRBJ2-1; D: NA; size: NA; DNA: TGTGCCAGCAGCTACAGGGTTTTATCCTACAATGAGCAGTTCTTC; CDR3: CASSYRVLSYNEQFF
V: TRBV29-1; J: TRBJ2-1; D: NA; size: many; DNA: TGCAGCGTTTTCGGGACACCGGGTTATGAGCAGTTCTTC; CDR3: CSVFGTPGYEQFF
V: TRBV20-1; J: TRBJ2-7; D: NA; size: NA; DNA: TGCAGTGCTAAAGGGGGACCCTACGAGCAGTACTTC; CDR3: CSAKGGPYEQYF
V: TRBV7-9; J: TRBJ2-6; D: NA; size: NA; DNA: TGTGCCAGCAGCTTAGTCCTCTCTGGGGCCAACGTCCTGACTTTC; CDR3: CASSLVLSGANVLTF
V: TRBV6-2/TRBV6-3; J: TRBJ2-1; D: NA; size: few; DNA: TGTGCCAGCAGTTACTCACGGGCCGTCAATGAGCAGTTCTTC; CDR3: CASSYSRAVNEQFF
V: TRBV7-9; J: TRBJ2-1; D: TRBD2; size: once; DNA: TGTGCCAGCAGCACCACAGAAGGACTAGCGGGAAATGAGCAGTTCTTC; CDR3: CASSTTEGLAGNEQFF
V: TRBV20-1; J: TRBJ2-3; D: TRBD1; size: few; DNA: TGCAGTGCCCGGACAGGTCGCACAGATACGCAGTATTTT; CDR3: CSARTGRTDTQYF
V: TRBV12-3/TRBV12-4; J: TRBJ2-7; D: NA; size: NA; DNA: TGTGCCAGCAGTTTTCGGTTAATGAGCTCCTACGAGCAGTACTTC; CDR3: CASSFRLMSSYEQYF
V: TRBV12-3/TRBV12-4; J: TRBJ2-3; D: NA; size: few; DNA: TGTGCCAGCAGCAGAATAGGGCTTAGCACAGATACGCAGTATTTT; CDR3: CASSRIGLSTDTQYF
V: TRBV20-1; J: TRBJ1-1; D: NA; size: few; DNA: TGCAGTGCTAGAGCACGAGGGATTGGAGAAGCTTTCTTT; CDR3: CSARARGIGEAFF
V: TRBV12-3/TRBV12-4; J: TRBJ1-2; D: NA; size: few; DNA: TGTGCCAGCAGTTTAAAGGCGAGCTACACCTTC; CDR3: CASSLKASYTF
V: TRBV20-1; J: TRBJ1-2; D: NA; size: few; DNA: TGCAGTGCTAGGGCAGAGGGCTACACCTTC; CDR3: CSARAEGYTF
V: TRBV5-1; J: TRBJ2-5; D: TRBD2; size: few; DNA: TGCGCCAGCAGTCCGGGAACGACTAGCGGGTCTGAGACCCAGTACTTC; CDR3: CASSPGTTSGSETQYF
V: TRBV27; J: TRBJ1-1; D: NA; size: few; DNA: TGTGCCAGCACCACAGGGATTGCGACTGAAGCTTTCTTT; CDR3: CASTTGIATEAFF
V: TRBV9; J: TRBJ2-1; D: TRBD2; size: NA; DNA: TGTGCCAGCAGCTCTACTAGCGGGAGTTCCTACAATGAGCAGTTCTTC; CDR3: CASSSTSGSSYNEQFF
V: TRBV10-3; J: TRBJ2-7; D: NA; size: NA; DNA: TGTGCCATCAGTGACGGGGGATACGAGCAGTACTTC; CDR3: CAISDGGYEQYF
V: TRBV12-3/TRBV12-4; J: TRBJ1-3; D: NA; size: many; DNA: TGTGCCAGCAGTTTGGGGCCGAGCACTGGAAACACCATATATTTT; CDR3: CASSLGPSTGNTIYF
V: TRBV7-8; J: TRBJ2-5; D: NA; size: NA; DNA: TGTGCCAGCAGCTTAGGCTTCGTCCGGGGGAAAGAGACCCAGTACTTC; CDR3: CASSLGFVRGKETQYF
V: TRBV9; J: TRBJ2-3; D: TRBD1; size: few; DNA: TGTGCCAGCAGCGTCGGGACAGGGGGTAGCACAGATACGCAGTATTTT; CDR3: CASSVGTGGSTDTQYF
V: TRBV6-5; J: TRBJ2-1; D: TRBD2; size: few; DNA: TGTGCCAGCAGTTTACTAGCGGGGACTAACAATGAGCAGTTCTTC; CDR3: CASSLLAGTNNEQFF
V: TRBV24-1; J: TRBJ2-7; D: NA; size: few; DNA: TGTGCCACCAGTGATGGACTAAGCGAGCAGTACTTC; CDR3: CATSDGLSEQYF
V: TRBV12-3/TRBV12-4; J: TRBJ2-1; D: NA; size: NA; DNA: TGTGCCAGCACCTGGAGACCCGAGAGCTCCTACAATGAGCAGTTCTTC; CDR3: CASTWRPESSYNEQFF
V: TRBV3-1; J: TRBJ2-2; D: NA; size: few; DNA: TGTGCCAGCAGCACCCTCCGCACCGGGGAGCTGTTTTTT; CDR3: CASSTLRTGELFF
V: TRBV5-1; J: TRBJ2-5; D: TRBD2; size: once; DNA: TGCGCCAGCAGCTTGGCCATATTGAGCGGGGGCCAAGAGACCCAGTACTTC; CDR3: CASSLAILSGGQETQYF
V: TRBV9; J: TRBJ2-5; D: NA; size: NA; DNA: TGTGCCAGCAGCGTCAGACTTCGGGAGACCCAGTACTTC; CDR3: CASSVRLRETQYF
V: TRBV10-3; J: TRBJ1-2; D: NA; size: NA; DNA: TGTGCCATCAGTGAGTCGGCGGGGGTTGGCTACACCTTC; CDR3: CAISESAGVGYTF
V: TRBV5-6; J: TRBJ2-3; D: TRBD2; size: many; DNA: TGTGCCAGCAGCTGGGGACTAGCGGGGGGCACAGATACGCAGTATTTT; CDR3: CASSWGLAGGTDTQYF
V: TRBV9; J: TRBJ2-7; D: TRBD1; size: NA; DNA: TGTGCCAGCAACCAGGGGGCAACGAACGAGCAGTACTTC; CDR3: CASNQGATNEQYF
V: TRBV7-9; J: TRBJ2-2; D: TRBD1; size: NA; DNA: TGTGCCAGCAGCGCTGGACAGGCCTACACCGGGGAGCTGTTTTTT; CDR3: CASSAGQAYTGELFF
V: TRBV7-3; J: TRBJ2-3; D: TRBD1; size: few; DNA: TGTGCCAGCAGCTTATTGGGACAGGGGTCAGATACGCAGTATTTT; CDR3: CASSLLGQGSDTQYF
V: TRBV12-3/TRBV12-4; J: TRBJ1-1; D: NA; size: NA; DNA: TGTGCCAGCGGGCGGATGGACACTGAAGCTTTCTTT; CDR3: CASGRMDTEAFF
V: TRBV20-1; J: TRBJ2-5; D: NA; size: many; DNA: TGCAGTGCTAGGGGGGAGACCCAGTACTTC; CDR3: CSARGETQYF
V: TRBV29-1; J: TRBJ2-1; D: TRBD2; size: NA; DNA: TGCAGCGTTGAAGATGTGGGGACTAATGATGAGCAGTTCTTC; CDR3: CSVEDVGTNDEQFF
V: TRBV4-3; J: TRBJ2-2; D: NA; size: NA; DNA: TGCGCCAGCAGCCCAAGCTACCCGGGCGGTGGAAGGGAGCTGTTTTTT; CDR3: CASSPSYPGGGRELFF
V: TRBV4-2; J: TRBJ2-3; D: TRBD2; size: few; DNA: TGTGCCAGCAGCCAAGGAGGTAGCGGGGGGGCAGGAGATACGCAGTATTTT; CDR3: CASSQGGSGGAGDTQYF
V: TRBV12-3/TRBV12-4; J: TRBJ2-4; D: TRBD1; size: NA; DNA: TGTGCCAGCAGCAACAGGGGAAAAAACATTCAGTACTTC; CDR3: CASSNRGKNIQYF
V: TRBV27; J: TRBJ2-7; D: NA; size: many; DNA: TGTGCCAGCAGTCCACGTGGAGTCTACGAGCAGTACTTC; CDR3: CASSPRGVYEQYF
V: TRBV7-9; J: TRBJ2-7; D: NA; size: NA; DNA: TGTGCCAGCAGCCCTCCCGAGGCGATCTACGAGCAGTACTTC; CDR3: CASSPPEAIYEQYF
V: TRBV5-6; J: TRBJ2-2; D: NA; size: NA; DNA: TGTGCCAGCAGCTTGTACGGCGCAGGGAAGGGAGCCGGGGAGCTGTTTTTT; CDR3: CASSLYGAGKGAGELFF
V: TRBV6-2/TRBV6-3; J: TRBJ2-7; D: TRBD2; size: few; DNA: TGTGCCAGCAACGAGGGCGGGAGAACGTACGAGCAGTACTTC; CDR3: CASNEGGRTYEQYF
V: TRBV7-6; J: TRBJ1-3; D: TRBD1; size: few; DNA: TGTGCCAGCAGCTTGGAACAGGGGACGGGAAACACCATATATTTT; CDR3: CASSLEQGTGNTIYF
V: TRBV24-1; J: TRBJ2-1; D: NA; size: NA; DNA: TGTGCCACCAGTGACCCCGGCCTAGGAGGGCAGTTCTTC; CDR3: CATSDPGLGGQFF
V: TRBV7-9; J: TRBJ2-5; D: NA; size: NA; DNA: TGTGCCAGCAGCCCTCGGCGTGGGGCCCTCCAAGAGACCCAGTACTTC; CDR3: CASSPRRGALQETQYF
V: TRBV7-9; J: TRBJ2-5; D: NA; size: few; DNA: TGTGCCAGCATCCGAATGACCCTGGCCGAGACCCAGTACTTC; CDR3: CASIRMTLAETQYF
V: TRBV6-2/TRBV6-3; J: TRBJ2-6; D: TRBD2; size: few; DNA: TGTGCCAGCAGTTACTCGCCGACAGCGGGAGCTTCGCCTGGGGCCAACGTCCTGACTTTC; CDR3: CASSYSPTAGASPGANVLTF
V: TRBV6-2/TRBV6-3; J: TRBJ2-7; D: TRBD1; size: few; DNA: TGTGCCAGCAGACCGACAGGGATGGGGGAGCAGTACTTC; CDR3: CASRPTGMGEQYF
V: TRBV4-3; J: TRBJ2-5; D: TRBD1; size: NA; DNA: TGCGCCAGCAGCCAAGAAACAGGGGGCGCGTATCAAGAGACCCAGTACTTC; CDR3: CASSQETGGAYQETQYF
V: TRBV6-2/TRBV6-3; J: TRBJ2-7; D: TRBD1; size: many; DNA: TGTGCCAGCAGTTCATCCGGGACAGGGCAACACGAGCAGTACTTC; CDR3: CASSSSGTGQHEQYF
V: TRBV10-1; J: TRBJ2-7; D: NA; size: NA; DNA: TGCGCCAGCAGTGAGGGGACACGGATTCGGGACGAGCAGTACTTC; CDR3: CASSEGTRIRDEQYF
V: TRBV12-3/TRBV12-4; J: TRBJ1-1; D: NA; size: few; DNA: TGTGCCAGCAGCCCTGGACTGATGGGGTCCGCTGAAGCTTTCTTT; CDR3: CASSPGLMGSAEAFF
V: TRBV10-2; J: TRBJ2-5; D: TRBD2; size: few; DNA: TGCGCCAGCAGCGAGCGGGGGGTCCTCCAAGAGACCCAGTACTTC; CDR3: CASSERGVLQETQYF
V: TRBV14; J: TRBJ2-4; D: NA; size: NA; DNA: TGTGCCAGCAGCTCGGCGGGCGAAATTAATCAGTACTTC; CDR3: CASSSAGEINQYF
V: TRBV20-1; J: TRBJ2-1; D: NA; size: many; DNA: TGCAGTGCTACGCTCTACAATGAGCAGTTCTTC; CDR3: CSATLYNEQFF
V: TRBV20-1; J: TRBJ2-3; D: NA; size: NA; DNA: TGCAGTGCTACGGGGCGGAGAAGCACAGATACGCAGTATTTT; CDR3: CSATGRRSTDTQYF
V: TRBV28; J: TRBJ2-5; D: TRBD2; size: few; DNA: TGTGCCAGCAGTCGACTAGCGTTCCAAGAGACCCAGTACTTC; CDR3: CASSRLAFQETQYF
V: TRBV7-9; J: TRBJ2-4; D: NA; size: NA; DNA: TGTGCCACCAGTCTGGGAGCCAAAAACATTCAGTACTTC; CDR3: CATSLGAKNIQYF
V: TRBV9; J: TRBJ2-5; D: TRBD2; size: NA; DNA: TGTGCCAGCAGCGTAGATGGCGGGAGGGCAGCAGAGACCCAGTACTTC; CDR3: CASSVDGGRAAETQYF